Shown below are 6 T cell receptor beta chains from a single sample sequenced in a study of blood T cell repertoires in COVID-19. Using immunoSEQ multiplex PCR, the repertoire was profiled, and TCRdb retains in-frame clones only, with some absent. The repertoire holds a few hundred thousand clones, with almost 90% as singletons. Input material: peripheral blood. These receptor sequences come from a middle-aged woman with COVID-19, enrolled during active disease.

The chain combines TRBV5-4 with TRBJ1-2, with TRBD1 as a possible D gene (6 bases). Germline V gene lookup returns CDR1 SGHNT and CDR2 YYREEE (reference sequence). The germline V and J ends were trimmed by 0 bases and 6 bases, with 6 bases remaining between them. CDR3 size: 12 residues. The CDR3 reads CASSLDRDGYTF. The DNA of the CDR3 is TGTGCCAGCAGCTTGGACAGGGATGGCTACACCTTC.

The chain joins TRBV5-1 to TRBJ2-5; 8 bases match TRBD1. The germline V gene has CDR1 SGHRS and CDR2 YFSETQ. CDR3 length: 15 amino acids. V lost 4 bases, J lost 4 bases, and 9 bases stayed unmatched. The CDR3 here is CASSPSQGALETQYF. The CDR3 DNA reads TGCGCCAGCAGCCCTTCCCAGGGGGCCCTAGAGACCCAGTACTTC.

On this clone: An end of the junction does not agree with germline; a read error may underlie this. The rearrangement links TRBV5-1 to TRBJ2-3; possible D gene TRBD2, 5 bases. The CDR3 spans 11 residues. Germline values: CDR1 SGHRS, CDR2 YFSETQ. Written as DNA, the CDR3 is TGCGCCAGCAGCTTGGTGGAGGAAAGGGAATTT. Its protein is CASSLVEEREF.

Written as DNA, the CDR3 is TGTGCCAGCAGCTCAGGGGAGAAGAACACTGAAGCTTTCTTT. Translated: CASSSGEKNTEAFF. This chain uses TRBV11-3 with TRBJ1-1; D perhaps matches TRBD1 (6 bases). The V gene's germline CDR1 is SGHNT and CDR2 YENEEA. V was shortened by 4 bases and J by 1 base, with 10 bases between the two germline ends. This CDR3 contains 14 residues. Complete variable domain (other parts from reference TRBV11-3 and TRBJ1-1): EAGVVQSPRYKIIEKKQPVAFWCNPISGHNTLYWYLQNLGQGPELLIRYENEEAVDDSQLPKDRFSAERLKGVDSTLKIQPAELGDSAVYLCASSSGEKNTEAFFGQGTRLTVV.

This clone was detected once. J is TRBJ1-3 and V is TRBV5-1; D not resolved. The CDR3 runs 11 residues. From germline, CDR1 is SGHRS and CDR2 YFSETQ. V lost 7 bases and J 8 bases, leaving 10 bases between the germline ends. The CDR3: CASRYSDTIYF. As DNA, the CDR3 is TGCGCCAGCCGGTACTCGGACACCATATATTTT.

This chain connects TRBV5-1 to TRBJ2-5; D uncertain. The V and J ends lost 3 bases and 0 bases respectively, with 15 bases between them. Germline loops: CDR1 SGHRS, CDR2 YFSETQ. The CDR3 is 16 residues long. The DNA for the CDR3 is TGCGCCAGCAGCTCCCCAAATTCTAGTCACCAAGAGACCCAGTACTTC. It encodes CASSSPNSSHQETQYF.